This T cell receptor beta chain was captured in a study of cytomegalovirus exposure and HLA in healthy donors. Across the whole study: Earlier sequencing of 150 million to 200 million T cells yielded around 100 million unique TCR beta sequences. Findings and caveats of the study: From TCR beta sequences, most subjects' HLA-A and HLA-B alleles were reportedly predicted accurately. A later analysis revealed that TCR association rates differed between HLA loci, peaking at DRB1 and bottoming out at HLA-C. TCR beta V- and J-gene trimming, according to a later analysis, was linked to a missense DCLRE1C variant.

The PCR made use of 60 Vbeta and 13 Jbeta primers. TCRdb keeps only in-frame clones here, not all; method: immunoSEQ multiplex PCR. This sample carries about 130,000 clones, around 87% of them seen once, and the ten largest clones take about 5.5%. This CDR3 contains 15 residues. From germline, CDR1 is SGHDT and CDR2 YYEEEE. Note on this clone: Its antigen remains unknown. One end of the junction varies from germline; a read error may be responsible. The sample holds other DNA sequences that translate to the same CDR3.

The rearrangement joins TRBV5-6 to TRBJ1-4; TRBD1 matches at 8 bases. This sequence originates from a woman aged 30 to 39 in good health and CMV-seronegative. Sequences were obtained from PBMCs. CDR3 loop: CASSSPGGLNEKLFF. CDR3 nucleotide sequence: TGTGCCAGTAGCTCCCCAGGGGGCCTTAATGAAAAACTGTTTTTT.